The following is a TCR beta chain sequence with its context. Its specificity is not known. During the collection period, no donor immune events like infections were recorded. The sample belongs to a study of identifying expanded T cells in peripheral blood. Study-wide results and limits: Two-week clone count variance significantly increased as total template count grew. About 1.2 clones differed between technical replicates, versus around 15 and 18 over time.

Only in-frame clones appear in the TCRdb table, and some are missing; sequencing was by immunoSEQ multiplex PCR. The sample has fewer than 110,000 clones; around 88% are singletons. The sample taken for sequencing was blood. This sequence originates from a person aged 18 to 75 in good health.

For the CDR3, the DNA is TGCGCCAGCAGTCCGTTGGGGAACGGGGAGCTGTTTTTT. Encoded protein: CASSPLGNGELFF. The chain combines TRBV10-1 with TRBJ2-2, with D unclear. The germline gives CDR1 WNHNN, CDR2 SYGVQD (reference sequence). V lost 5 bases, J lost 7 bases, and 11 bases lay in between. This CDR3 is built from 13 residues.